Shown below are 8 T cell receptor beta chains from a single sample sequenced in a study of blood T cell repertoires in COVID-19. Profiled with immunoSEQ multiplex PCR; TCRdb holds only in-frame clones, not every one. This table holds over 200,000 clones, approximately 83% found once. The specimen was PBMCs or T cells enriched from blood (not recorded which). The receptors were sampled from a woman aged 45-65 years who had recovered from COVID-19.

V usage is TRBV24-1 and J usage is TRBJ1-2; 9 nucleotides align to TRBD1. In germline, CDR1 is KGHDR, CDR2 SFDVKD. The V gene end was trimmed by 4 bases and the J gene end by 10 bases; junction bases not matched to a gene: 9. The CDR3 totals 14 residues. CDR3 DNA sequence: TGTGCCACCAGTGACCCCGGGACAGGGATGGACTACACCTTC. This encodes CATSDPGTGMDYTF.

DNA for the CDR3: TGCGCCAGCAGCTCAACGGGAGGGCCGGGGGAGCAGTACTTC. Protein sequence: CASSSTGGPGEQYF. The V and J genes are TRBV5-1 and TRBJ2-7; TRBD2 aligns across 8 bases. V gave up 3 bases and J gave up 7 bases; unmatched junction bases: 9. Germline V gives CDR1 SGHRS, CDR2 YFSETQ. This CDR3 contains 14 residues.

The rearrangement links TRBV2 to TRBJ2-1; maybe TRBD1 (6 bases). With 8 bases removed from V and 8 bases from J, the gap between germline ends came to 22 bases. The CDR3 runs to 15 residues. CDR1 is SNHLY and CDR2 is FYNNEI in the germline V gene. The CDR3 protein is CASSRSGQADHEQFF. DNA for the CDR3: TGTGCCAGCTCCAGGTCGGGACAAGCAGACCATGAGCAGTTCTTC.

The V and J genes are TRBV6-1 and TRBJ2-5; D gene uncertain. V was trimmed by 1 base and J by 5 bases, leaving 8 bases between them. The germline gives CDR1 MNHNS, CDR2 SASEGT. The CDR3 is 13 residues long. CDR3 residues: CASSEVESETQYF. CDR3 nucleotide sequence: TGTGCCAGCAGTGAAGTGGAGAGCGAGACCCAGTACTTC.

The chain has TRBV14 and TRBJ1-6, with a tentative D call TRBD1 (5 bases). Germline-derived CDR1 and CDR2 are SGHDN and FVKESK. The V end was cut by 5 bases, the J end by 9 bases, with 17 bases between. The CDR3 runs 15 residues. Here the CDR3 DNA reads TGTGCCAGCAGCGAAGTCGGGGGAAGGAGTTCACCCCTCCACTTT. It is translated as CASSEVGGRSSPLHF.

This sequence joins TRBV11-2 and TRBJ2-7; 8 bases are a match to TRBD1. The germline V gene has CDR1 SGHAT and CDR2 FQNNGV. V shed 1 base, J shed 5 bases, and the junction held 4 bases outside the gene matches. The CDR3 loop spans 14 amino acids. The CDR3, as DNA: TGTGCCAGCAGCTTAGGGACAGGGCATAACGAGCAGTACTTC. Translating it yields CASSLGTGHNEQYF.

This chain uses TRBV7-8 with TRBJ1-6, with D maybe TRBD1 (6 bases). Per the germline V gene, CDR1 is SGHVS and CDR2 is FQNEAQ. This CDR3 comprises 15 residues. Trimming shortened V by 1 base and J by 8 bases, and 12 bases separated the two germline ends. The CDR3: CASSLGTGLDSPLHF. The CDR3 region has the DNA TGTGCCAGCAGCTTAGGAACAGGGTTGGATTCACCCCTCCACTTT.

This clone was picked up a small number of times. The chain has TRBV7-9 and TRBJ2-7; D unclear. CDR1 is SEHNR, CDR2 FQNEAQ, per germline (reference sequence). The V end lost 5 bases, the J end lost 6 bases, and 11 bases lay between the germline ends. The CDR3 is 12 residues long. The CDR3, as DNA: TGTGCCAGCAGCCCCACGAGGTTCGAGCAGTACTTC. Amino acid sequence: CASSPTRFEQYF.